The 29 T cell receptor beta chains below all came from one sample that was sequenced in a study of CD8 T cells in Susac syndrome. RNA in amounts of 0.5 to 1 ug was reverse transcribed with random hexamers. TCRdb independently ran MiXCR on the immunoSEQ multiplex PCR reads; one entry per CDR3 protein. Of approximately 190,000 distinct CDR3 sequences listed, approximately 93% are singletons. Sequenced: CD4+ T cells from PBMCs. These receptors originate from a human donor in good health.

The DNA of the CDR3 is TGTGCCAGCAGCCCCGAAAGTGAAGCTTTCTTT. It specifies CASSPESEAFF. The rearrangement links TRBV6-6 to TRBJ1-1; D is uncertain. Trimming shortened V by 6 bases and J by 7 bases, and 9 bases separated the two germline ends. The CDR3 has 11 residues. Germline values: CDR1 MNHNY, CDR2 SVGAGI (reference sequence).

The chain recombines TRBV5-4 with TRBJ1-4, with D possibly being TRBD1 (5 bases). CDR1 and CDR2 from the germline V gene are SGHNT and YYREEE (reference sequence). The CDR3 contains 15 residues. V was pared by 3 bases and J by 2 bases, with 11 bases between. The CDR3 bases are TGTGCCAGCAGCTGGGGGGGTGTGACTAATGAAAAACTGTTTTTT. Translated, it gives CASSWGGVTNEKLFF.

The rearrangement joins TRBV29-1 to TRBJ2-3; 8 bases are a match to TRBD1. Germline V gene data show CDR1 as SQVTM and CDR2 as ANQGSEA. The CDR3 covers 13 residues. The ends lost 4 bases at V and 6 bases at J; junction bases unmatched: 6. This chain's CDR3 is CSVVPRGLDTQYF. The CDR3 DNA reads TGCAGCGTTGTACCCAGGGGGCTGGATACGCAGTATTTT.

The chain employs TRBV10-3 and TRBJ2-2, with 8 bases aligning to TRBD2. This CDR3 is built from 16 residues. CDR1 is ENHRY, CDR2 SYGVKD, per germline. The trim removed 2 bases at V and 5 bases at J, leaving 7 bases unmatched. The CDR3 region has the DNA TGTGCCATCAGTGAGAGGGAGCGGGGGTCTACCGGGGAGCTGTTTTTT. This gives the protein CAISERERGSTGELFF.

The chain employs TRBV7-9 and TRBJ2-7; 9 bases map to TRBD1. The germline gives CDR1 SEHNR, CDR2 FQNEAQ (reference sequence). The ends lost 5 bases at V and 3 bases at J; junction bases unmatched: 8. The CDR3 covers 15 residues. In DNA, the CDR3 is TGTGCCAGCAGCGCTCCGGACAGGGGCTTCTACGAGCAGTACGTC. Its translation is CASSAPDRGFYEQYV.

The chain combines TRBV12-3 or TRBV12-4 with TRBJ1-2; 7 nucleotides match TRBD1. The ends lost 0 bases at V and 7 bases at J; junction bases unmatched: 5. The CDR3 contains 14 residues. The DNA for the CDR3 is TGTGCCAGCAGTTTAGCCGACAGGGAATCTGGCTACACCTTC. Translation gives CASSLADRESGYTF.

The chain links TRBV24-1 to TRBJ2-5, with 9 bases lining up with TRBD1. V lost 4 bases, J lost 5 bases, and 13 bases stayed unmatched. Per the germline V gene, CDR1 is KGHDR and CDR2 is SFDVKD. The CDR3 is 17 residues long. The CDR3 region is CATSDPRGGQGTETQYF. CDR3 coding DNA: TGTGCCACCAGTGACCCGAGGGGGGGACAGGGCACGGAGACCCAGTACTTC.

The chain links TRBV6-5 to TRBJ1-1, with D hard to call. Germline V gene lookup returns CDR1 MNHEY and CDR2 SVGAGI. There are 14 residues in the CDR3. The V and J ends lost 2 bases and 7 bases respectively, with 14 bases between them. CDR3 sequence reads: CASSYNPGRVEAFF. In DNA, the CDR3 is TGTGCCAGCAGTTACAACCCGGGCCGGGTTGAAGCTTTCTTT.

This clonotype showed up just a few times. V and J are TRBV6-2 or TRBV6-3 and TRBJ2-1; D remains unclear. Trimming stripped 5 bases from V and 3 bases from J, with 8 bases between. The germline gives CDR1 MNHEY, CDR2 SVGEGT. The CDR3 is made up of 13 amino acids. CDR3 coding DNA: TGTGCCAGCAGTGGGTCTCTCTACAATGAGCAGTTCTTC. Residues: CASSGSLYNEQFF.

The chain is built from TRBV5-1 and TRBJ2-2; TRBD2 might be the D (6 bases). Germline CDR1 reads SGHRS; CDR2 reads YFSETQ. Trimming cost V 4 bases and J 1 base, with 11 bases left between them. The CDR3 is 15 amino acids. In DNA form, the CDR3 reads TGCGCCAGCAGCCGGGACTCACTGAACACCGGGGAGCTGTTTTTT. It is translated as CASSRDSLNTGELFF.

This clonotype is a singleton in its sample. This chain joins TRBV6-1 and TRBJ2-7; D is perhaps TRBD2 (6 bases). Trimming took 5 bases from V and 3 from J, leaving 20 bases between them. This CDR3 has 16 residues. In germline, CDR1 is MNHNS, CDR2 SASEGT. The CDR3 nucleotides are TGTGCCAGCAGTCCGGGACTCCCGGCCTCAGGCTACGAGCAGTACGTC. The encoded protein is CASSPGLPASGYEQYV.

The rearrangement uses TRBV3-1 and TRBJ2-7; D may match TRBD1 or TRBD2 (5 bases each). V was cut by 1 base and J by 3 bases, with 13 bases left in between. Germline lookup yields CDR1 LGHDT and CDR2 YNNKEL (reference sequence). The CDR3 contains 15 residues. The CDR3 here is CASSQGWGPRYEQYV. DNA for the CDR3: TGTGCCAGCAGCCAAGGATGGGGACCGCGCTACGAGCAGTACGTC.

The V call is TRBV12-3 or TRBV12-4, the J call TRBJ2-6, with 8 bases fitting TRBD1. V shed 8 bases and J 5 bases; nucleotides not matched to a gene: 8. This CDR3 has 15 residues. The CDR3 region is CASFAGGLWANVLTF. For the CDR3, the DNA is TGTGCCAGCTTCGCAGGGGGCCTCTGGGCCAACGTCCTGACTTTC.

The chain recombines TRBV27 with TRBJ2-7; D is undetermined. CDR3 length: 13 amino acids. V was cut by 6 bases and J by 3 bases, with 12 bases left in between. Germline CDR1 reads MNHEY; CDR2 reads SMNVEV (reference sequence). CDR3 protein: CASSRVGHYEQYF. The CDR3 DNA sequence: TGTGCCAGCAGCCGGGTAGGCCACTACGAGCAGTACTTC.

This chain connects TRBV6-5 to TRBJ1-2, with TRBD1 matching over 7 bases. The CDR3 runs to 16 residues. Germline lookup yields CDR1 MNHEY and CDR2 SVGAGI. The V gene end was trimmed by 0 bases and the J gene end by 3 bases; junction bases not matched to a gene: 7. This CDR3 is CASSYSATGPDYGYTF. CDR3 DNA: TGTGCCAGCAGTTACTCGGCGACAGGGCCCGACTATGGCTACACCTTC.

This clonotype came up once. The chain has TRBV6-2 or TRBV6-3 and TRBJ2-7; D call uncertain. Trimming removed 5 bases at V and 0 bases at J, with 8 bases between. Germline V gene sequence: CDR1 MNHEY, CDR2 SVGEGT. CDR3 length equals 13 residues. The CDR3: CASSLESSYEQYV. The CDR3 nucleotides are TGTGCCAGCAGTCTCGAAAGCTCCTACGAGCAGTACGTC.

The chain has TRBV9 and TRBJ1-1; D may be TRBD1 (5 bases). This CDR3 is built from 16 residues. Looked up from germline, CDR1 is SGDLS and CDR2 is YYNGEE. The V end lost 4 bases, the J end lost 1 base, and 17 bases lay between the germline ends. This CDR3 is CASSQVGRGWNTEAFF. CDR3 in DNA: TGTGCCAGCAGCCAGGTGGGACGGGGGTGGAACACTGAAGCTTTCTTT.

Concerning this clonotype: One end of the junction does not line up with germline, which may come from a read error. The chain carries TRBV30 and TRBJ1-6; D is uncertain. CDR1 is GTSNPN and CDR2 is SVGIG in the germline V gene (reference sequence). CDR3 length equals 14 residues. The CDR3 nucleotides read TGTGCCTGGAGTGTTATGACTGATTATTCCCCCCTCCACTTT. Translating it yields CAWSVMTDYSPLHF.

This clonotype was recorded once. The rearrangement links TRBV7-3 to TRBJ2-3; TRBD2 aligns across 13 bases. The V gene end was trimmed by 5 bases and the J gene end by 2 bases; junction bases not matched to a gene: 4. The CDR3 loop spans 16 amino acids. Germline CDR1 is SGHTA and CDR2 is FQGTGA. CDR3 sequence reads: CASSKGLAGLTDTQYF. In DNA, the CDR3 is TGTGCCAGCAGCAAGGGACTAGCGGGGCTCACAGATACGCAGTATTTT.

This sequence joins TRBV12-5 and TRBJ2-1; 9 nucleotides align to TRBD1. Germline assignment: CDR1 LGHNT and CDR2 FRNRAP. The CDR3 has 15 residues. Trimming cost V 5 bases and J 0 bases; bases outside gene matches: 2. CDR3 DNA: TGTGCTAGTGGTCCGGGACAGGGCTCCTACAATGAGCAGTTCTTC. The encoded protein is CASGPGQGSYNEQFF.

V usage is TRBV20-1 and J usage is TRBJ2-5, with 7 bases that match TRBD1. The germline CDR1 and CDR2 sequences are DFQATT and SNEGSKA (reference sequence). V lost 7 bases to trimming and J lost 5 bases; unmatched junction nucleotides: 7. The CDR3 is 12 residues long. The CDR3 DNA follows: TGCAGTGTTTCGCAGGGGGTGGAGACCCAGTACTTC. Translating gives CSVSQGVETQYF.

This chain connects TRBV27 to TRBJ2-1, with TRBD2 identical over 8 bases. Germline-derived CDR1 and CDR2 are MNHEY and SMNVEV (reference sequence). Germline trimming cut 2 bases from V and 10 bases from J; bases unmatched to any gene: 16. The length of the CDR3 is 17 residues. The CDR3 DNA reads as TGTGCCAGCAGTTTACTCTCCGGGGGGGCCGGGATTAGGGAGCAGTTCTTC. Amino acid sequence: CASSLLSGGAGIREQFF.

The chain is built from TRBV28 and TRBJ2-1; 8 bases are a match to TRBD2. The CDR3 length is 14 residues. The junction had 5 bases not matched to a gene; V was cut back by 3 bases and J by 7 bases. Germline values: CDR1 MDHEN, CDR2 SYDVKM. The CDR3 DNA reads as TGTGCCAGCAGTTTTGGGACTAGAGTAAATGAGCAGTTCTTC. Its protein product is CASSFGTRVNEQFF. Full variable domain (rest looked up from reference TRBV28 and TRBJ2-1): DVKVTQSSRYLVKRTGEKVFLECVQDMDHENMFWYRQDPGLGLRLIYFSYDVKMKEKGDIPEGYSVSREKKERFSLILESASTNQTSMYLCASSFGTRVNEQFFGPGTRLTVL.

V is TRBV3-1 and J is TRBJ2-6; D remains unclear. The CDR3 is made up of 15 amino acids. V was shortened by 4 bases and J by 0 bases, with 7 bases between the two germline ends. Germline CDR1 and CDR2: LGHDT and YNNKEL (reference sequence). CDR3 sequence: CASSPYNSGANVLTF. CDR3 coding DNA: TGTGCCAGCAGCCCTTACAACTCTGGGGCCAACGTCCTGACTTTC. The variable domain in full, completed from reference TRBV3-1 and TRBJ2-6, reads DTAVSQTPKYLVTQMGNDKSIKCEQNLGHDTMYWYKQDSKKFLKIMFSYNNKELIINETVPNRFSPKSPDKAHLNLHINSLELGDSAVYFCASSPYNSGANVLTFGAGSRLTVL.

The chain recombines TRBV28 with TRBJ2-2; 8 bases map to TRBD1. V dropped 6 bases and J dropped 0; count of bases not matched to a gene: 6. CDR3 length equals 16 residues. CDR1 is MDHEN, CDR2 SYDVKM, per germline. The CDR3 DNA reads as TGTGCCAGCAGCGCTTGGACAGGGCCGAACACCGGGGAGCTGTTTTTT. Protein product: CASSAWTGPNTGELFF.

CDR3 nucleotides: TGCAGCCTCGACAGGAATGAGCAGTTCTTC. It encodes CSLDRNEQFF. The chain links TRBV20-1 to TRBJ2-1; a weak D match, TRBD1 (6 bases). The CDR3 is 10 residues long. Germline V lookup: CDR1 DFQATT, CDR2 SNEGSKA (reference sequence).

This rearrangement joins TRBV23-1 to TRBJ1-1; tentatively, D is TRBD1 (5 bases). TRBV23-1 is labeled an ORF, and its function is uncertain. V gave up 2 bases and J gave up 4 bases, with 11 bases separating them. This CDR3 spans 14 amino acids. CDR3 DNA sequence: TGCGCCAGCAGTCAAAACGAGGGGACCACTGAAGCTTTCTTT. Translation gives CASSQNEGTTEAFF.

This chain joins TRBV5-1 and TRBJ2-5; TRBD1 matches 8 bases. Germline assignment: CDR1 SGHRS and CDR2 YFSETQ. This CDR3 is built from 16 residues. After removal of 2 bases from V and 5 bases from J, the junction contained 11 bases not matched to a gene. The CDR3, as DNA: TGCGCCAGCAGCTTAAAGGACAGGGTCTTTGGGGAGACCCAGTACTTC. As protein: CASSLKDRVFGETQYF.

This sequence joins TRBV20-1 and TRBJ1-2, with D possibly TRBD1 on 6 matching bases. Germline assignment: CDR1 DFQATT and CDR2 SNEGSKA (reference sequence). The V and J ends lost 6 bases and 7 bases respectively, with 15 bases between them. The CDR3 consists of 12 residues. CDR3 residues: CSAIQGIGGYTF. The CDR3 bases are TGCAGTGCAATACAGGGAATCGGTGGCTACACCTTC.